This T cell receptor beta chain was captured in a study of PD-1 blockade in classical Hodgkin lymphoma. Method: immunoSEQ multiplex PCR; TCRdb's copy keeps in-frame clones and lacks some. The sample yields some 93,000 clones, around nine tenths seen once. Germline CDR1 reads SGDLS; CDR2 reads YYNGEE. Deletions cut 0 bases from V and 9 bases from J, with 7 bases between. The CDR3 length is 12 residues. Patients all relapsed after autologous stem cell transplantation, and there was variation in brentuximab vedotin exposure. The count of this clone is one. This chain joins TRBV9 and TRBJ2-1; D not resolved. Sequences were derived from peripheral blood mononuclear cells (PBMCs), sampled at baseline. The receptor's source is a human donor with classical Hodgkin lymphoma. The CDR3 region is CASSVESVEQFF. The CDR3 coding sequence is TGTGCCAGCAGCGTAGAGTCGGTTGAGCAGTTCTTC.